In this sample, the clone carrying this T cell receptor (beta chain) turned up many times. The sample belongs to a study of blood T cells in healthy people across ages. A sample-barcoded 5' primer and a J-beta primer mix were used in a second PCR of about 7 to 11 cycles. Via MiXCR, TCRdb re-called the 5' RACE reads, giving one row per CDR3 protein. This table has hundreds of thousands of distinct CDR3 sequences, more than 25% appearing once. J lost 4 bases, V lost 2 bases, and 7 bases had no gene match. The CDR3 is made up of 16 amino acids. Germline V gives CDR1 MNHNS, CDR2 SASEGT. The clonotype comes from a woman older than 75 in good health. Sequenced sample: blood. This sequence joins TRBV6-1 and TRBJ2-1; 8 bases fit TRBD1. The CDR3: CASSESWDRLYNEQFF. The CDR3 DNA is TGTGCCAGCAGTGAAAGCTGGGACAGGCTTTACAATGAGCAGTTCTTC.